A single sample is the source of the 21 T cell receptor beta chains below, sequenced in a study of early T cells in non-severe SARS-CoV-2 infection. From the 5' RACE reads, TCRdb called clonotypes with MiXCR, one entry per CDR3 protein. The sample records about 58,000 distinct CDR3 sequences, roughly 13% being singletons. The sequenced sample was whole blood. These TCRs come from an adult who was a healthcare worker with PCR-confirmed SARS-CoV-2 infection or an uninfected control (not recorded which).

This clonotype was found a few times. The chain has TRBV6-5 and TRBJ2-7, with D perhaps matching TRBD1 or TRBD2 (6 bases each). The germline V and J ends were trimmed by 2 bases and 6 bases, with 14 bases remaining between them. Per the germline V gene, CDR1 is MNHEY and CDR2 is SVGAGI. The CDR3 length is 14 residues. The DNA for the CDR3 is TGTGCCAGCAGTTACAAGCCCGGGGGCCTCGAGCAGTACTTC. Its protein is CASSYKPGGLEQYF.

V and J are TRBV19 and TRBJ1-2; no reliable D call. This CDR3 is 13 amino acids long. CDR1 LNHDA and CDR2 SQIVND come from the germline V gene (reference sequence). Trimming took off 2 bases at V and 1 base at J, with 5 bases between the two ends. The CDR3: CASSIRLNYGYTF. The DNA of the CDR3 is TGTGCCAGTAGTATAAGACTTAACTATGGCTACACCTTC.

This clonotype turned up a few times. The V call is TRBV18, the J call TRBJ1-2; D is perhaps TRBD1 (5 bases). The CDR3 covers 13 residues. V shed 2 bases and J shed 3 bases, with 7 bases lying between them. Per germline, CDR1 KGHSH and CDR2 LQKENI. The CDR3 coding sequence is TGTGCCAGCTCACCAAGGGGAGACTATGGCTACACCTTC. This translates into CASSPRGDYGYTF. The variable domain in full, with the rest retrieved from reference TRBV18 and TRBJ1-2, is NAGVMQNPRHLVRRRGQEARLRCSPMKGHSHVYWYRQLPEEGLKFMVYLQKENIIDESGMPKERFSAEFPKEGPSILRIQQVVRGDSAAYFCASSPRGDYGYTFGSGTRLTVV.

In this sample, this clonotype turned up many times. CDR3 sequence reads: CASSPDRVGAFF. The CDR3 DNA sequence: TGTGCCAGCTCACCTGACAGGGTCGGAGCTTTCTTT. V and J are TRBV18 and TRBJ1-1; 7 positions agree with TRBD1. The V and J ends lost 3 bases and 10 bases, in that order; junction bases with no gene match: 5. Germline V gene data show CDR1 as KGHSH and CDR2 as LQKENI. The CDR3 runs 12 residues.

The gene calls are TRBV5-1 and TRBJ2-1; no definite D call. This CDR3 is 12 amino acids long. CDR1 and CDR2 from the germline V gene are SGHRS and YFSETQ. The ends were cut back, 1 base at V and 8 bases at J, with 7 bases in the middle. This CDR3 is CASSLPSDEQFF. The CDR3 DNA follows: TGCGCCAGCAGCTTGCCCTCGGATGAGCAGTTCTTC.

V usage is TRBV29-1 and J usage is TRBJ2-7; TRBD1 is a possible D gene (7 bases). The CDR3 runs 12 residues. Trimming removed 0 bases from V and 7 bases from J, with 10 bases in between. The germline V gene has CDR1 SQVTM and CDR2 ANQGSEA. In DNA form, the CDR3 reads TGCAGCGTTGAAGATCAGGGGGGAGAGCAGTACTTC. Its protein product is CSVEDQGGEQYF.

This clonotype was counted ten times or more. V and J are TRBV30 and TRBJ2-1; possible D gene TRBD2, 6 bases. V was pared by 8 bases and J by 5 bases, with 19 bases between. Germline CDR1 and CDR2: GTSNPN and SVGIG (reference sequence). This CDR3 contains 14 residues. Written as DNA, the CDR3 is TGTGCCCGTGGAAAACTAGCCCCCCACAATGAGCAGTTCTTC. This codes for CARGKLAPHNEQFF.

This clonotype occurred a few times. The V gene is TRBV19, the J gene TRBJ2-4; D might be TRBD1 (6 bases). This CDR3 contains 14 residues. Germline V CDR1 and CDR2: LNHDA, SQIVND (reference sequence). V lost 8 bases and J 5 bases, leaving 16 bases between the germline ends. The CDR3 DNA is TGTGCCAGTGTATCTAGGGGGAGCCAAAACATTCAGTACTTC. It translates to CASVSRGSQNIQYF.

This clonotype was counted ten times or more. The chain joins TRBV27 to TRBJ1-6; D is unclear. With 4 bases removed from V and 13 bases from J, the gap between germline ends came to 17 bases. In germline, CDR1 is MNHEY, CDR2 SMNVEV (reference sequence). The CDR3 has 14 residues. In nucleotides, the CDR3 is TGTGCCAGCAGTTCCGCGGGGAGAGTTGCTCCCCTCCACTTT. Protein sequence: CASSSAGRVAPLHF.

This chain links TRBV7-2 with TRBJ2-6; no clear D gene. Trimming removed 2 bases from V and 0 bases from J, with 11 bases in between. The CDR3 has 17 amino acids. Per the germline V gene, CDR1 is SGHTA and CDR2 is FQGNSA. The CDR3 loop is CASSLQTGLSGANVLTF. CDR3 nucleotide sequence: TGTGCCAGCAGCTTACAAACTGGCCTCTCTGGGGCCAACGTCCTGACTTTC.

The sample holds many counts of this clonotype. DNA of the CDR3: TGTGCCAGCAGGCATACCTCCCTCAGGGTCGCGGGAGAAATGGATACGCAGTATTTT. It yields the protein CASRHTSLRVAGEMDTQYF. The chain recombines TRBV6-5 with TRBJ2-3; TRBD2 matches 7 bases. The trim removed 6 bases at V and 6 bases at J, leaving 24 bases unmatched. This CDR3 region has 19 residues. From germline, CDR1 is MNHEY and CDR2 SVGAGI.

This clonotype was detected ten times or more. The V call is TRBV29-1, the J call TRBJ2-1, with D tentatively TRBD2 (7 bases). This CDR3 contains 18 residues. Germline V gene sequence: CDR1 SQVTM, CDR2 ANQGSEA. Between the trimmed V and J ends, which lost 0 bases and 0 bases, there was a span of 18 bases. Here the CDR3 DNA reads TGCAGCGTTGAAGATCTGGGGGGGACATATCACTCCTACAATGAGCAGTTCTTC. It translates to CSVEDLGGTYHSYNEQFF.

This clonotype was seen more than once but under ten times. This chain links TRBV12-3 or TRBV12-4 with TRBJ2-3; TRBD2 matches at 14 bases. Trimming at V came to 6 bases and at J to 4 bases, leaving 6 bases not matched to a gene. The CDR3 consists of 16 residues. The CDR3 DNA is TGTGCCAGCAGCCCTTTGACTAGCGGGGGGGCAGATACGCAGTATTTT. This encodes CASSPLTSGGADTQYF.

The chain uses TRBV29-1 and TRBJ1-3, with no clear D. The germline V gene has CDR1 SQVTM and CDR2 ANQGSEA. The CDR3 totals 14 residues. Trimming pared 0 bases from V and 0 bases from J, leaving 6 bases between. This CDR3 is CSVEDDNSGNTIYF. CDR3 nucleotides: TGCAGCGTTGAAGACGACAACTCTGGAAACACCATATATTTT. The full variable domain, with the rest looked up from reference TRBV29-1 and TRBJ1-3, is SAVISQKPSRDICQRGTSLTIQCQVDSQVTMMFWYRQQPGQSLTLIATANQGSEATYESGFVIDKFPISRPNLTFSTLTVSNMSPEDSSIYLCSVEDDNSGNTIYFGEGSWLTVV.

This clonotype was seen ten or more times. The rearrangement links TRBV6-2 or TRBV6-3 to TRBJ1-1, with 9 bases lining up with TRBD1. Per germline, CDR1 MNHEY and CDR2 SVGEGT. The CDR3 contains 15 residues. V gave up 4 bases and J gave up 4 bases; unmatched junction bases: 7. CDR3 in amino acids: CASSSEQGAGTEAFF. The CDR3 DNA is TGTGCCAGCAGTTCGGAACAGGGGGCGGGCACTGAAGCTTTCTTT.

This clonotype has only a few counts. The V call is TRBV4-2, the J call TRBJ2-7; 15 nucleotides agree with TRBD2. This CDR3 contains 16 residues. V was pared by 1 base and J by 7 bases, with 5 bases of the junction left unmatched. Germline V gene data show CDR1 as LGHNA and CDR2 as YNFKEQ. CDR3 in amino acids: CASSQGTSGGAWEQYF. DNA of the CDR3: TGTGCCAGCAGCCAAGGGACTAGCGGGGGGGCCTGGGAGCAGTACTTC.

This clonotype was detected many times. V and J are TRBV12-3 or TRBV12-4 and TRBJ1-5, with 11 bases matching TRBD1. CDR3 size: 16 residues. V gave up 4 bases and J gave up 3 bases; unmatched junction bases: 5. The CDR3 region has the DNA TGTGCCAGCAGTTGGGACAGGGGGAAGGCCAATCAGCCCCAGCATTTT. Translated: CASSWDRGKANQPQHF.

This chain connects TRBV21-1 to TRBJ1-5; whether TRBD1, the table's D call, matches the DNA was not checked. TRBV21-1 is labeled a pseudogene. The CDR3 length is 16 residues. The CDR3, as DNA: TGTGCCAGCAGCCCATGCGGAAGGGGGCTTGATCAGCCCCAGCATTTT. It yields the protein CASSPCGRGLDQPQHF.

This clonotype appeared a few times. V gene TRBV11-2 combines with J gene TRBJ2-1; the match to TRBD2 covers 11 bases. CDR3 size: 14 residues. After removal of 5 bases from V and 9 bases from J, the junction contained 6 bases not matched to a gene. Germline V lookup: CDR1 SGHAT, CDR2 FQNNGV. The DNA for the CDR3 is TGTGCCAGCAGCCCACCTAGCGGGGGGCTTGAGCAGTTCTTC. Amino acids: CASSPPSGGLEQFF.

The V call is TRBV14, the J call TRBJ2-3; 12 nucleotides align to TRBD2. The V and J ends lost 0 bases and 3 bases, in that order; junction bases with no gene match: 7. CDR3 size: 18 residues. In germline, CDR1 is SGHDN, CDR2 FVKESK. The CDR3 reads CASSQDGLAGGRTDTQYF. The CDR3 bases are TGTGCCAGCAGCCAAGATGGTCTAGCGGGAGGGCGGACAGATACGCAGTATTTT.

The chain joins TRBV29-1 to TRBJ2-7; 12 positions agree with TRBD1. The CDR3 consists of 14 residues. Germline V gene lookup returns CDR1 SQVTM and CDR2 ANQGSEA. V shed 6 bases and J 2 bases; nucleotides not matched to a gene: 5. CDR3 loop: CSVPGTGGPYEQYF. CDR3 sequence (DNA): TGCAGCGTCCCCGGGACAGGGGGCCCCTACGAGCAGTACTTC.